This T cell receptor (beta chain) was captured in a study of spatial heterogeneity in lung cancer. The overall study: Follow-up PBMC samples were sequenced when available, at a median of roughly 25 months after resection.

This clonotype was seen more than once but under ten times. The CDR3 is made up of 14 amino acids. Germline CDR1 is MNHNY and CDR2 is SVGAGI (reference sequence). V was clipped by 5 bases and J by 5 bases, with 13 bases between them. As to time point: blood at routine non-recurrence follow-up after resection. Whole RNA came from tumor, nontumor lung or frozen PBMC and was sequenced without being sorted. TCRdb passed the 5' RACE reads through MiXCR, listing each CDR3 protein once. The sample shows around 110,000 distinct CDR3 sequences, about 12% of them seen only once. The chain employs TRBV6-6 and TRBJ1-5; the D gene is possibly TRBD1 (6 bases). The specimen was PBMCs, collected at follow-up. This receptor was identified in a male donor with early-stage non-small cell lung cancer. The CDR3 sequence is CASSTGQGYQPQHF. CDR3 DNA sequence: TGTGCCAGCAGTACAGGGCAGGGATATCAGCCCCAGCATTTT.